Following are 9 T cell receptor beta chains from one sample sequenced in a study of T-cell memory formation after mild COVID-19. From the 5' RACE reads, TCRdb called clonotypes with MiXCR, one entry per CDR3 protein. The table lists about 140,000 distinct CDR3 sequences, 14% to 15% of them singletons. The sequencing sample was made of PBMCs or a T cell subset sorted from them (not recorded which). All receptors come from an adult woman who had mild COVID-19 (a few samples of this study predate the infection). Cell type and time point are not known.

This clonotype was detected many times. J is TRBJ2-7 and V is TRBV5-6, with D perhaps matching TRBD1 or TRBD2 (6 bases each). Per germline, CDR1 SGHDT and CDR2 YYEEEE. The V end was cut by 1 base, the J end by 1 base, with 12 bases between. The length of the CDR3 is 15 residues. CDR3 in DNA: TGTGCCAGCAGCTTGTGGGGGGCAGATTCCTACGAGCAGTACTTC. Residues: CASSLWGADSYEQYF.

This clonotype was detected a few times. V and J are TRBV9 and TRBJ2-1; a weak D match, TRBD1 (5 bases). With 0 bases removed from V and 7 bases from J, the gap between germline ends came to 20 bases. Per the germline V gene, CDR1 is SGDLS and CDR2 is YYNGEE. This CDR3 has 17 residues. In DNA, the CDR3 is TGTGCCAGCAGCGTAGGGGGCGGCGGCCCCCTCGGTAATGAGCAGTTCTTC. Translating it yields CASSVGGGGPLGNEQFF.

This chain's CDR3 is CASSLYLGDEQYF. The CDR3 nucleotides are TGTGCCAGCAGCTTATACCTAGGGGACGAGCAGTACTTC. The chain has TRBV12-3 or TRBV12-4 and TRBJ2-7; tentatively, D is TRBD1 (5 bases). The V end was cut by 6 bases, the J end by 5 bases, with 14 bases between. The CDR3 has 13 amino acids.

The chain combines TRBV5-1 with TRBJ2-7, with D perhaps matching TRBD1 (6 bases). V lost 1 base, J lost 5 bases, and 10 bases lay in between. This CDR3 has 13 residues. Germline lookup yields CDR1 SGHRS and CDR2 YFSETQ. The CDR3 sequence is CASSLTGIDEQYF. DNA of the CDR3: TGCGCCAGCAGCTTGACAGGGATCGACGAGCAGTACTTC.

V gene TRBV7-9 combines with J gene TRBJ2-5, with 7 positions matching TRBD2. V lost 1 base and J lost 5; bases outside the gene matches: 10. Germline values: CDR1 SEHNR, CDR2 FQNEAQ (reference sequence). The CDR3 is 16 amino acids. The CDR3 reads CASSLVGSGPIETQYF. DNA for the CDR3: TGTGCCAGCAGCTTAGTGGGTAGCGGGCCCATTGAGACCCAGTACTTC.

The chain couples TRBV6-5 to TRBJ1-1; the D is unclear. The germline CDR1 and CDR2 sequences are MNHEY and SVGAGI. CDR3 length: 14 residues. The germline V and J ends were trimmed by 4 bases and 0 bases, with 9 bases remaining between them. CDR3 sequence reads: CASSSDGVNTEAFF. The CDR3, as DNA: TGTGCCAGCAGTTCGGATGGTGTGAACACTGAAGCTTTCTTT.

This clonotype came up a few times. The chain employs TRBV27 and TRBJ1-1, with TRBD1 matching over 8 bases. This CDR3 is built from 17 residues. Trimming took 7 bases from V and 1 from J; bases not matched to a gene: 14. From germline, CDR1 is MNHEY and CDR2 SMNVEV (reference sequence). This chain's CDR3 is CASTPSPRDRWNTEAFF. The CDR3, as DNA: TGTGCCAGCACCCCCTCCCCTCGGGACAGGTGGAACACTGAAGCTTTCTTT.

At least ten counts were recorded for this clonotype. The chain recombines TRBV4-1 with TRBJ1-5; D not resolved. The CDR3 contains 14 residues. V was pared by 0 bases and J by 5 bases, with 8 bases between. Germline-derived CDR1 and CDR2 are MGHRA and YSYEKL. The DNA of the CDR3 is TGCGCCAGCAGCCAAGAGGCATTAGATCAGCCCCAGCATTTT. Amino acids: CASSQEALDQPQHF.

This chain links TRBV13 with TRBJ2-5; D unclear. Trimming shortened V by 0 bases and J by 3 bases, and 5 bases separated the two germline ends. This CDR3 has 13 residues. Germline CDR1 is PRHDT and CDR2 is FYEKMQ (reference sequence). The DNA for the CDR3 is TGTGCCAGCAGCTTAGGCCCGGAAGAGACCCAGTACTTC. It yields the protein CASSLGPEETQYF.